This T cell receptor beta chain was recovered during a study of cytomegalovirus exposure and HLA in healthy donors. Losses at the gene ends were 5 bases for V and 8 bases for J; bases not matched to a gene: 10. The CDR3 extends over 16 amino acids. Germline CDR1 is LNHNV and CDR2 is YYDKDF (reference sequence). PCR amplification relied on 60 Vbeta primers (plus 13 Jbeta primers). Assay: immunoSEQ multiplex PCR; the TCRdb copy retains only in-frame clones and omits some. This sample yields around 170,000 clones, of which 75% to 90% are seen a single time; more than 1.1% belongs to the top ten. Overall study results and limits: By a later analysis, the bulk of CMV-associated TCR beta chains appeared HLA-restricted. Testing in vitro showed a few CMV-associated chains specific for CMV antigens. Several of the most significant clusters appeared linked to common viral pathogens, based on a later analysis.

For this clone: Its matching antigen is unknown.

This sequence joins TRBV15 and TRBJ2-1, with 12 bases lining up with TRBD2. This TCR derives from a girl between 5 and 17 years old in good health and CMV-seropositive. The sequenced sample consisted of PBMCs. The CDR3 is CATSGLLAGGSHEQFF. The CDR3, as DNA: TGTGCCACCAGCGGATTACTAGCGGGAGGTTCCCATGAGCAGTTCTTC.